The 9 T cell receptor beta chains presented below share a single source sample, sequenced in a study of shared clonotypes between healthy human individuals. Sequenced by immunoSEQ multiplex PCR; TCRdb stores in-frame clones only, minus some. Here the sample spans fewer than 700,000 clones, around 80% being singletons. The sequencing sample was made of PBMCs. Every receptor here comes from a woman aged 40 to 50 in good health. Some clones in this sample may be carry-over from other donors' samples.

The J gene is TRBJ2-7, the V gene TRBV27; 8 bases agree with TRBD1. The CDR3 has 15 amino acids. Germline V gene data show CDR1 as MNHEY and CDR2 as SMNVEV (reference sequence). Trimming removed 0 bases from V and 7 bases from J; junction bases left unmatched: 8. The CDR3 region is CASSLSGRGLGEQYF. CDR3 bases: TGTGCCAGCAGTTTATCGGGCAGGGGGCTTGGAGAGCAGTACTTC.

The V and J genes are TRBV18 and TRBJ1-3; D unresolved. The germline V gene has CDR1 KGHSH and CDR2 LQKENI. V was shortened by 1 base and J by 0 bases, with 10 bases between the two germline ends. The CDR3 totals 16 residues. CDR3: CASSPRGPDSGNTIYF. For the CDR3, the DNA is TGTGCCAGCTCACCACGTGGTCCCGACTCTGGAAACACCATATATTTT.

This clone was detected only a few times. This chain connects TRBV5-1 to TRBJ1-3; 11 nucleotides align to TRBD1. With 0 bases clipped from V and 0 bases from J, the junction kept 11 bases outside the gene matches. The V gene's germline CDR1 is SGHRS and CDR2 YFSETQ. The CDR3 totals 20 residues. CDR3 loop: CASSLEGQGALSGSGNTIYF. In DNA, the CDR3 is TGCGCCAGCAGCTTGGAAGGACAGGGGGCGCTTAGTGGCTCTGGAAACACCATATATTTT.

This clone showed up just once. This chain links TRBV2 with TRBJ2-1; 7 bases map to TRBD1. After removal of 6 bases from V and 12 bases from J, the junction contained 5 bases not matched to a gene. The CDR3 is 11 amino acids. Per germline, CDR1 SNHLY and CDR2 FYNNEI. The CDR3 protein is CASRDRQRQFF. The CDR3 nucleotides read TGTGCCAGCAGGGACAGGCAACGGCAGTTCTTC.

This CDR3 reads CASSYGASGSYEQYF. CDR3 nucleotide sequence: TGTGCCAGCAGCTACGGGGCTAGCGGGAGCTACGAGCAGTACTTC. J is TRBJ2-7 and V is TRBV5-4; 10 bases align to TRBD2. The CDR3 loop spans 15 amino acids. The ends lost 3 bases at V and 3 bases at J; junction bases unmatched: 6. Germline V lookup: CDR1 SGHNT, CDR2 YYREEE (reference sequence).

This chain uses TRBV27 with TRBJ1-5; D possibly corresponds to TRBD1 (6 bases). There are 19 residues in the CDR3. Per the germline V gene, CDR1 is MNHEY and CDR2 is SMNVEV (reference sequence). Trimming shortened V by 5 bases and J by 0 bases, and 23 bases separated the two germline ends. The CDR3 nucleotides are TGTGCCAGCAGTCGGGCCAGGCAGGGGCGGGGAGTTAGCAATCAGCCCCAGCATTTT. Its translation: CASSRARQGRGVSNQPQHF.

The CDR3 nucleotides read TGCAGTGCTAGAGAGATCTATGAGCAGTTCTTC. Its protein is CSAREIYEQFF. The V gene is TRBV20-1, the J gene TRBJ2-1; D call uncertain. Between the trimmed V and J ends, which lost 0 bases and 8 bases, there was a span of 5 bases. The length of the CDR3 is 11 residues. The V gene's germline CDR1 is DFQATT and CDR2 SNEGSKA (reference sequence).

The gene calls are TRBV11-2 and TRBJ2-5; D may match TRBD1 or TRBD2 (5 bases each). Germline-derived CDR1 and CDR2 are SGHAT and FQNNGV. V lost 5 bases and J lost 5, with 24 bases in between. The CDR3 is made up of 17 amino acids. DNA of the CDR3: TGTGCCAGCAGCCATGACTCCGGGACCCGAGCGTGGGAGACCCAGTACTTC. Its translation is CASSHDSGTRAWETQYF.

The CDR3 sequence: CASNQDGARNQPQHF. In DNA form, the CDR3 reads TGTGCCAGTAATCAGGACGGGGCCCGCAATCAGCCCCAGCATTTT. The chain employs TRBV19 and TRBJ1-5; the D gene is possibly TRBD1 (5 bases). The germline CDR1 and CDR2 sequences are LNHDA and SQIVND (reference sequence). The CDR3 loop spans 15 amino acids. The ends were cut back, 7 bases at V and 2 bases at J, with 15 bases in the middle.